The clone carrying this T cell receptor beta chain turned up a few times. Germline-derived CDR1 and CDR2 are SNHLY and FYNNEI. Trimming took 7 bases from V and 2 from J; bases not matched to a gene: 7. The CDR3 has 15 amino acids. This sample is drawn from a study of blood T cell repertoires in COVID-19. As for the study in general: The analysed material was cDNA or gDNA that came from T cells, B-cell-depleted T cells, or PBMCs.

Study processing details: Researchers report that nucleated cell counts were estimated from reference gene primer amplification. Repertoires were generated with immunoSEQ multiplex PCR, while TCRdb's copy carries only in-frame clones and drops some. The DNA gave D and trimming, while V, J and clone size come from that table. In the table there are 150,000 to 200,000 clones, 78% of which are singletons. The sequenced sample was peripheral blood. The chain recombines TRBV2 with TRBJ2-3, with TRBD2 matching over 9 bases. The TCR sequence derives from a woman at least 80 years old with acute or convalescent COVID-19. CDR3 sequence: CASTRAGGNTDTQYF. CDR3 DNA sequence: TGTGCCAGCACCAGAGCGGGGGGAAACACAGATACGCAGTATTTT. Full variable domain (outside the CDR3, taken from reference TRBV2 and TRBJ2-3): EPEVTQTPSHQVTQMGQEVILRCVPISNHLYFYWYRQILGQKVEFLVSFYNNEISEKSEIFDDQFSVERPDGSNFTLKIRSTKLEDSAMYFCASTRAGGNTDTQYFGPGTRLTVL.